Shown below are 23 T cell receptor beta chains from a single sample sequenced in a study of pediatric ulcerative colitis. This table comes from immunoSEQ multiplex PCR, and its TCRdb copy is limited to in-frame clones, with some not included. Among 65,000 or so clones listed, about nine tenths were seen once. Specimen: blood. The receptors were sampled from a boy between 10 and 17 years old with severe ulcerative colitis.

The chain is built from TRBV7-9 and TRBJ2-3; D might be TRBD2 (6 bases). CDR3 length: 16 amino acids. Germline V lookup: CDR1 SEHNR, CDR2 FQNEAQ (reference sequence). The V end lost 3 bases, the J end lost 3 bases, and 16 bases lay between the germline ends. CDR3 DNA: TGTGCCAGCAGCTTGGGGGGTAGTTCTAGAACAGATACGCAGTATTTT. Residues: CASSLGGSSRTDTQYF.

The CDR3 DNA follows: TGTGCCAGCAGCTTTTCAACCGGGGATTATGTCAGAGATACGCAGTATTTT. The encoded protein is CASSFSTGDYVRDTQYF. The V call is TRBV4-2, the J call TRBJ2-3; tentatively, D is TRBD2 (5 bases). Germline CDR1 is LGHNA and CDR2 is YNFKEQ. This CDR3 is built from 17 residues. V dropped 5 bases and J dropped 5 bases, with 23 bases sitting between them.

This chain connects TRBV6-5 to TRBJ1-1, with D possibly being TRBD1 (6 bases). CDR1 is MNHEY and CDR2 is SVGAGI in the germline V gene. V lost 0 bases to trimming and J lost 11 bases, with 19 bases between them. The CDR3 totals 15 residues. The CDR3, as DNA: TGTGCCAGCAGTTACTCGCAGGGGTTGGTGACGGGTGCTTTCTTT. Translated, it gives CASSYSQGLVTGAFF.

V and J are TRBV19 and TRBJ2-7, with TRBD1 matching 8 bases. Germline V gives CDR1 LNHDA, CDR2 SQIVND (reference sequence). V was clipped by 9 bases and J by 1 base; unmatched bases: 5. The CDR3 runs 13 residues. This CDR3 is CASGQGLSYEQYF. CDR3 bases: TGTGCCAGCGGACAGGGCTTGTCCTACGAGCAGTACTTC. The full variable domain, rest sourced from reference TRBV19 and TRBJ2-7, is DGGITQSPKYLFRKEGQNVTLSCEQNLNHDAMYWYRQDPGQGLRLIYYSQIVNDFQKGDIAEGYSVSREKKESFPLTVTSAQKNPTAFYLCASGQGLSYEQYFGPGTRLTVT.

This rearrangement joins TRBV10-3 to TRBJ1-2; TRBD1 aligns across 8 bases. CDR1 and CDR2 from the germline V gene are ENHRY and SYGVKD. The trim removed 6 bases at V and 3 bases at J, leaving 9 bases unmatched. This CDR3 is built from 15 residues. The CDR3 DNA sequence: TGTGCCATCAGGGCTGACAGGGGAGAGGACTATGGCTACACCTTC. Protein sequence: CAIRADRGEDYGYTF.

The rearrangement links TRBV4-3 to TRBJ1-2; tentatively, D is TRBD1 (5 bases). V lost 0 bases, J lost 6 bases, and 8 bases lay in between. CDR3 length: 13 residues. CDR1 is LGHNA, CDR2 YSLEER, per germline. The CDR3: CASSQDVGDGYTF. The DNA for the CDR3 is TGCGCCAGCAGCCAAGATGTAGGGGATGGCTACACCTTC.

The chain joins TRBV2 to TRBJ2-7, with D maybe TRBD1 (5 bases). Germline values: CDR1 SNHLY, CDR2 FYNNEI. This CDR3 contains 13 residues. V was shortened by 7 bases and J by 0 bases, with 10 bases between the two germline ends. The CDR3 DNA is TGTGCCAGCACCCCCCAGGGCTCCTACGAGCAGTACTTC. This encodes CASTPQGSYEQYF.

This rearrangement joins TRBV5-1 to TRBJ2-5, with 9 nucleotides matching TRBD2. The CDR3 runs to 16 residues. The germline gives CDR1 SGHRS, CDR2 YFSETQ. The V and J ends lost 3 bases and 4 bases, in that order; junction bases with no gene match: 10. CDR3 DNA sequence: TGCGCCAGCAGCTGGAATAGCGGGGGCGAGGGAGAGACCCAGTACTTC. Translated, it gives CASSWNSGGEGETQYF.

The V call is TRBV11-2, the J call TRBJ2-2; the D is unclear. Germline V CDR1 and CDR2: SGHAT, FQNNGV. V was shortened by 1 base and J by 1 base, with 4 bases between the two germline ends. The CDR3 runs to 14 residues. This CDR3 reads CASSLGLNTGELFF. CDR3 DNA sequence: TGTGCCAGCAGCTTAGGATTGAACACCGGGGAGCTGTTTTTT.

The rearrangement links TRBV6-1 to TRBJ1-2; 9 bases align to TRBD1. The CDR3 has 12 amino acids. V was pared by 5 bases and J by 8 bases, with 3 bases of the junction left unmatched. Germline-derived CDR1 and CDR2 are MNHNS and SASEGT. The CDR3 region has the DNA TGTGCCAGCAGTTGGACAGGGGTCGGCTACACCTTC. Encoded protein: CASSWTGVGYTF.

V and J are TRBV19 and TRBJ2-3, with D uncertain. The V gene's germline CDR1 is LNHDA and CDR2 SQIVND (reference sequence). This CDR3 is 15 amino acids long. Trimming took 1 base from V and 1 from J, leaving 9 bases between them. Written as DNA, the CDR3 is TGTGCCAGTAGTATAGTGAGTACCCGCACAGATACGCAGTATTTT. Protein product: CASSIVSTRTDTQYF.

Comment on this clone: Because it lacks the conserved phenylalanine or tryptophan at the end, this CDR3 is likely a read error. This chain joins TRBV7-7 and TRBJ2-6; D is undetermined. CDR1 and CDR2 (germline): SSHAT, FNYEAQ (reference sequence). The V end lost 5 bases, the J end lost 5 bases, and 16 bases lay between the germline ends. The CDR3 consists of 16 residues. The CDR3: CASSKVTQSRANVLTL. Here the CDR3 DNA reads TGTGCCAGCAGCAAAGTCACACAAAGTCGGGCCAACGTCCTGACTCTC.

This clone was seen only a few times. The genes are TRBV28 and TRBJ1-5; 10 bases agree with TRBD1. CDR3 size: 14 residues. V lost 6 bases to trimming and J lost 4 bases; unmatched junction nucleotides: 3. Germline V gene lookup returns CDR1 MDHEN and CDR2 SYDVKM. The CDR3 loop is CASREGQGNQPQHF. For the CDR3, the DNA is TGTGCCAGCAGGGAGGGACAGGGGAATCAGCCCCAGCATTTT.

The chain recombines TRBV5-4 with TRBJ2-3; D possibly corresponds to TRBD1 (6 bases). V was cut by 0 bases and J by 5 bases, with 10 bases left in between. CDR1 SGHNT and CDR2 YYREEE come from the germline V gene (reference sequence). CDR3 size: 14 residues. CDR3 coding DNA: TGTGCCAGCAGCTTGGGTCAGGGGCAAGATACGCAGTATTTT. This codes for CASSLGQGQDTQYF.

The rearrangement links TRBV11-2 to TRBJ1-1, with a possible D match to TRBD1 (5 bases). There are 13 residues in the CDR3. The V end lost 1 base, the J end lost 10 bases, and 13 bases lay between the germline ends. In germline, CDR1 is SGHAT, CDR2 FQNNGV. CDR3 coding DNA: TGTGCCAGCAGCTTAGCGGGGGTGCCGTCAGCTTTCTTT. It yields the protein CASSLAGVPSAFF.

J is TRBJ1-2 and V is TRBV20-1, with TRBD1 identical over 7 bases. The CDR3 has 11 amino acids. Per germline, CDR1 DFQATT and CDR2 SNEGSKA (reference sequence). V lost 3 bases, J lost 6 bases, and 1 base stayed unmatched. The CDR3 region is CSARGTDGYTF. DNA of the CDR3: TGCAGTGCTAGGGGGACAGATGGCTACACCTTC.

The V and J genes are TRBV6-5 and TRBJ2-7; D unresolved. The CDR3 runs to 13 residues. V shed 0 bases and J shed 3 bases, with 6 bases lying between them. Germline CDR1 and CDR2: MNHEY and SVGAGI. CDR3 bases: TGTGCCAGCAGTTACTCGCCCGACTACGAGCAGTACTTC. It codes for CASSYSPDYEQYF.

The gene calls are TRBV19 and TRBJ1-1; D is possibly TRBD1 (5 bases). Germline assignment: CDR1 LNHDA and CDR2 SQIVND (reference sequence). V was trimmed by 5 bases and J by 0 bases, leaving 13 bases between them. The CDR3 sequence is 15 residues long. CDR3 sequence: CASSPLGVLNTEAFF. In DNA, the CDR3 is TGTGCCAGTAGTCCCCTAGGGGTATTGAACACTGAAGCTTTCTTT.

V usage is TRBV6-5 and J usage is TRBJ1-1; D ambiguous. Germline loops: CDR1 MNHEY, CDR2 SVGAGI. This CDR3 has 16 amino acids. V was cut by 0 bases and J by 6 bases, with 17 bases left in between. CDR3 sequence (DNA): TGTGCCAGCAGTTACTCCTCGGACGCGCGTTATCCTGAAGCTTTCTTT. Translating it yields CASSYSSDARYPEAFF.

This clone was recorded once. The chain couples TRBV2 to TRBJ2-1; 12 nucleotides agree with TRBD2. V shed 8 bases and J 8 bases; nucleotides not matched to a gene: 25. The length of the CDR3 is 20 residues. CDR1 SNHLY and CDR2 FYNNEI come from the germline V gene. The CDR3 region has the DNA TGTGCCAGCGATGCCCCAGAGACTAGCGGGAGTCTTCTTGTGGGAGATGAGCAGTTCTTC. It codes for CASDAPETSGSLLVGDEQFF. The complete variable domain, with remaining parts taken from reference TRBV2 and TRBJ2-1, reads EPEVTQTPSHQVTQMGQEVILRCVPISNHLYFYWYRQILGQKVEFLVSFYNNEISEKSEIFDDQFSVERPDGSNFTLKIRSTKLEDSAMYFCASDAPETSGSLLVGDEQFFGPGTRLTVL.

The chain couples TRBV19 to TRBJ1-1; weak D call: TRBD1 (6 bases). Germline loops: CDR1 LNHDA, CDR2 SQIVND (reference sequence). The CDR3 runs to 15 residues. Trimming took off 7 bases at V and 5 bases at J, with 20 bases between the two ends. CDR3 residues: CASTSFPGQRTEAFF. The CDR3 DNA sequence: TGTGCCAGTACCTCATTCCCGGGACAAAGAACTGAAGCTTTCTTT.

The DNA for the CDR3 is TGCGCCAGCAGCCCCCTGGGGGGGGGAACTAATGAAAAACTGTTTTTT. It yields the protein CASSPLGGGTNEKLFF. The V gene is TRBV4-3, the J gene TRBJ1-4; perhaps TRBD1 as D (5 bases). Trimming removed 4 bases at V and 1 base at J, with 13 bases between. Germline CDR1 and CDR2: LGHNA and YSLEER. The CDR3 is made up of 16 amino acids.

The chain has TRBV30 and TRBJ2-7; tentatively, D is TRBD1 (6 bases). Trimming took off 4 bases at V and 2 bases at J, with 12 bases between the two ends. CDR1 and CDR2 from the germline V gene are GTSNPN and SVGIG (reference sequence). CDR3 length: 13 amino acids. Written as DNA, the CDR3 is TGTGCCTGGACCCGGACAGTCCCCTACGAGCAGTACTTC. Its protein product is CAWTRTVPYEQYF.